The 10 T cell receptor beta chains in this list originate from one sample, sequenced in a study of T cell repertoires in cytomegalovirus infection. MiXCR, run by TCRdb on the reads, gives a single entry per CDR3 protein. The top ten hold roughly 50% of the sample, which has over 40,000 distinct CDR3 sequences, 15% to 25% seen once. These TCRs are of unknown antigen specificity. The material sequenced was CD8+ T cells from cultured PBMCs, taken from culture after CMV antigen stimulation. These TCRs come from a human donor in good health (CMV status not recorded). Some clones in this sample may be carry-over from other donors' samples.

This clonotype was seen more than once but under ten times. The J gene is TRBJ2-5, the V gene TRBV7-1, with a weak D call TRBD2 (6 bases). TRBV7-1 is flagged as an ORF with uncertain function. With 6 bases removed from V and 5 bases from J, the gap between germline ends came to 13 bases. CDR3 size: 13 residues. CDR3 coding DNA: TGTGCCAGCAGGGGACTGCCCCAGGAGACCCAGTACTTC. The encoded protein is CASRGLPQETQYF.

At least ten counts were recorded for this clonotype. The chain links TRBV6-2 or TRBV6-3 to TRBJ1-1; TRBD1 is a possible D gene (6 bases). In germline, CDR1 is MNHEY, CDR2 SVGEGT. There are 17 residues in the CDR3. V was trimmed by 5 bases and J by 0 bases, leaving 19 bases between them. In DNA, the CDR3 is TGTGCCAGCAGTCCCGTAGGACAGACAATCATGAACACTGAAGCTTTCTTT. As protein: CASSPVGQTIMNTEAFF.

The chain employs TRBV7-9 and TRBJ2-3; D gene uncertain. Germline V gene lookup returns CDR1 SEHNR and CDR2 FQNEAQ (reference sequence). The CDR3 covers 17 residues. Trimming left V 5 bases short and J 0 bases short, with 18 bases between. In DNA, the CDR3 is TGTGCCAGCAGCCCTCCGTTAGGGTCGACTAGCACAGATACGCAGTATTTT. Amino acid sequence: CASSPPLGSTSTDTQYF.

This chain joins TRBV4-3 and TRBJ2-3, with D tentatively TRBD2 (6 bases). V lost 0 bases to trimming and J lost 1 base, with 11 bases between them. The CDR3 runs to 16 residues. CDR1 is LGHNA, CDR2 YSLEER, per germline. The CDR3 nucleotides read TGCGCCAGCAGCCAAGATAGGGCGGGGCGCACAGATACGCAGTATTTT. Translated, it gives CASSQDRAGRTDTQYF.

This clonotype has at least ten counts. V usage is TRBV7-2 and J usage is TRBJ2-2, with TRBD1 matching 7 bases. The germline gives CDR1 SGHTA, CDR2 FQGNSA. The V and J ends lost 5 bases and 6 bases, in that order; junction bases with no gene match: 6. The CDR3 covers 14 residues. This CDR3 reads CASSQTGMPGELFF. The CDR3 DNA sequence: TGTGCCAGCAGCCAGACAGGGATGCCCGGGGAGCTGTTTTTT.

This clonotype was observed at least ten times. The rearrangement joins TRBV7-3 to TRBJ2-1, with TRBD1 matching over 8 bases. Germline V lookup: CDR1 SGHTA, CDR2 FQGTGA. The V segment lost 5 bases and the J segment 8 bases; nucleotides outside the gene matches: 8. This CDR3 region has 14 residues. The DNA for the CDR3 is TGTGCCAGCAGCCCTTTGACAGGGGACGATGAGCAGTTCTTC. Amino acid sequence: CASSPLTGDDEQFF.

The table lists this clonotype with a few counts. This chain links TRBV13 with TRBJ2-7; D unclear. Per the germline V gene, CDR1 is PRHDT and CDR2 is FYEKMQ (reference sequence). CDR3 length: 13 amino acids. Trimming removed 1 base from V and 7 bases from J, with 11 bases in between. This CDR3 reads CASSLVAAEEQYF. The CDR3 region has the DNA TGTGCCAGCAGCTTAGTTGCGGCGGAAGAGCAGTACTTC. Full variable domain (missing parts from reference TRBV13 and TRBJ2-7): AAGVIQSPRHLIKEKRETATLKCYPIPRHDTVYWYQQGPGQDPQFLISFYEKMQSDKGSIPDRFSAQQFSDYHSELNMSSLELGDSALYFCASSLVAAEEQYFGPGTRLTVT.

This clonotype turned up a few times. This chain links TRBV6-2 or TRBV6-3 with TRBJ2-7; D may be TRBD1 (6 bases). This CDR3 is 16 amino acids long. The V end lost 0 bases, the J end lost 6 bases, and 18 bases lay between the germline ends. Germline V gene lookup returns CDR1 MNHEY and CDR2 SVGEGT. The CDR3 spells CASSYSGASQRSEQYF. CDR3 nucleotide sequence: TGTGCCAGCAGTTACTCGGGGGCGAGTCAGAGGTCCGAGCAGTACTTC.

This clonotype was seen a handful of times. The gene calls are TRBV29-1 and TRBJ2-1; D ambiguous. From germline, CDR1 is SQVTM and CDR2 ANQGSEA. V was cut by 3 bases and J by 8 bases, with 11 bases left in between. This CDR3 region has 12 residues. The chain's CDR3 is CSVDLRGDEQFF. The DNA of the CDR3 is TGCAGCGTTGACTTGCGTGGGGATGAGCAGTTCTTC.

The V gene is TRBV5-1, the J gene TRBJ1-6, with 8 bases that match TRBD1. V lost 4 bases to trimming and J lost 7 bases; unmatched junction nucleotides: 13. The CDR3 extends over 17 amino acids. Germline V lookup: CDR1 SGHRS, CDR2 YFSETQ. The CDR3 spells CASSTYGTGAPNSPLHF. CDR3 bases: TGCGCCAGCAGCACCTACGGGACAGGAGCGCCAAATTCACCCCTCCACTTT.